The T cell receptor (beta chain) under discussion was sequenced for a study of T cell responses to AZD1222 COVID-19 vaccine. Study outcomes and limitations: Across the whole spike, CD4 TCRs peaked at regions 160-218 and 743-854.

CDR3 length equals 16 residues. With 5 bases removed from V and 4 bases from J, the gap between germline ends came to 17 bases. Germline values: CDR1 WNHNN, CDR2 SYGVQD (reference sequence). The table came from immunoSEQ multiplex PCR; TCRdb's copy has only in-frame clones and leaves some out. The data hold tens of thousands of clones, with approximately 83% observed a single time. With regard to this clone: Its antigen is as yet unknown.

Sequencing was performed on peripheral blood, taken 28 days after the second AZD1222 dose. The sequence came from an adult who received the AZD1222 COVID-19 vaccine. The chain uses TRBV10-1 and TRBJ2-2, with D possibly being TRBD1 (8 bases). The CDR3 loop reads CASSRTGRGGTGELFF. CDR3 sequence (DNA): TGCGCCAGCAGTCGGACAGGGAGGGGAGGCACCGGGGAGCTGTTTTTT.